These 7 T cell receptor beta chains share one sample of origin, sequenced in a study of Ad26.COV2.S vaccination and SARS-CoV-2 variants. Treatment meaning: 15 to 20 received Ad26.COV2.S at low or high dose, single or two shots; 5 received placebo; per-sample allocation not given. After the first vaccine or placebo injection, samples were drawn on day 63. TCRdb's table, derived via immunoSEQ multiplex PCR, lists solely in-frame clones and lacks some. The sample includes more than 250,000 clones, around 87% of them seen just once. Source: peripheral blood, taken in a trial of Ad26.COV2.S vaccine versus placebo. All receptors come from a person between 18 and 60 years old who received the Ad26.COV2.S COVID-19 vaccine or a placebo.

In this sample, this clone turned up many times. This rearrangement joins TRBV2 to TRBJ1-6; D gene ambiguous. Germline CDR1 SNHLY, CDR2 FYNNEI. V was clipped by 3 bases and J by 13 bases, with 7 bases between them. CDR3 length: 11 amino acids. CDR3 amino acids: CASSEREPLHF. DNA for the CDR3: TGTGCCAGCAGTGAGAGGGAGCCCCTCCACTTT. Combining the CDR3 with reference TRBV2 and TRBJ1-6 gives the whole variable domain EPEVTQTPSHQVTQMGQEVILRCVPISNHLYFYWYRQILGQKVEFLVSFYNNEISEKSEIFDDQFSVERPDGSNFTLKIRSTKLEDSAMYFCASSEREPLHFGNGTRLTVT.

This chain connects TRBV6-4 to TRBJ2-3, with unresolved D. This CDR3 is 12 amino acids long. Per the germline V gene, CDR1 is MRHNA and CDR2 is SNTAGT. V gave up 5 bases and J gave up 2 bases, with 5 bases separating them. The CDR3 spells CASSPSTDTQYF. The CDR3 nucleotides are TGTGCCAGCAGTCCATCCACAGATACGCAGTATTTT.

The rearrangement joins TRBV4-1 to TRBJ2-3, with 7 bases aligning to TRBD2. V lost 0 bases to trimming and J lost 6 bases; unmatched junction nucleotides: 9. Germline assignment: CDR1 MGHRA and CDR2 YSYEKL. The CDR3 runs 16 residues. The CDR3 sequence: CASSQEGGDGRDTQYF. For the CDR3, the DNA is TGCGCCAGCAGCCAAGAGGGAGGGGACGGTCGTGATACGCAGTATTTT.

The rearrangement links TRBV5-8 to TRBJ2-5; 7 positions agree with TRBD2. The junction had 9 bases not matched to a gene; V was cut back by 2 bases and J by 2 bases. The germline V gene has CDR1 SGHTS and CDR2 YDEGEE. The CDR3 covers 16 residues. CDR3 region: CASSFAHGGIQETQYF. The CDR3 nucleotides read TGTGCCAGCAGCTTTGCCCACGGGGGGATACAAGAGACCCAGTACTTC.

A few counts support this clone. V and J are TRBV6-1 and TRBJ1-3; D ambiguous. V was pared by 3 bases and J by 4 bases, with 16 bases between. The germline CDR1 and CDR2 sequences are MNHNS and SASEGT. The CDR3 is 16 residues long. CDR3 protein: CASSDKGLAPGNTIYF. The CDR3 bases are TGTGCCAGCAGTGACAAGGGTCTGGCTCCCGGAAACACCATATATTTT.

V is TRBV5-1 and J is TRBJ2-1, with TRBD1 as a possible D gene (6 bases). This CDR3 contains 15 residues. The germline V gene encodes CDR1 SGHRS and CDR2 YFSETQ. The V and J ends lost 1 base and 0 bases respectively, with 8 bases between them. DNA for the CDR3: TGCGCCAGCAGCTTGTCAGGGGACTCCTACAATGAGCAGTTCTTC. Translating gives CASSLSGDSYNEQFF. The full variable domain, completed using reference TRBV5-1 and TRBJ2-1, is KAGVTQTPRYLIKTRGQQVTLSCSPISGHRSVSWYQQTPGQGLQFLFEYFSETQRNKGNFPGRFSGRQFSNSRSEMNVSTLELGDSALYLCASSLSGDSYNEQFFGPGTRLTVL.

The rearrangement links TRBV14 to TRBJ2-1; no reliable D call. Per germline, CDR1 SGHDN and CDR2 FVKESK. The CDR3 consists of 13 residues. The V end was cut by 1 base, the J end by 9 bases, with 10 bases between. The CDR3 DNA sequence: TGTGCCAGCAGCCAAGTCGGTTTCGGTGAGCAGTTCTTC. This translates into CASSQVGFGEQFF.